This TCR beta chain was sequenced during a study of Graves' ophthalmopathy and Graves' hyperthyroidism. Investigators amplified TCR beta CDR3 regions from RNA transcripts. HTBI primers primed a first-round RT-PCR, and a second-round multiplex PCR followed. Using its own MiXCR run on the multiplex PCR reads, TCRdb lists one record per CDR3 protein. The sample carries 740,000 or so distinct CDR3 sequences, 35% to 50% recorded once. Under 3 months in duration, the ophthalmopathy in affected donors had moderate-to-severe activity, CAS ≥3 and NOSPECS ≥4. Study conclusions and caveats: Most expanded clonotypes in thyroid above 0.001 frequency also showed up in blood.

Note on this clonotype: Antigen specificity is unknown.

This CDR3 contains 14 residues. Germline lookup yields CDR1 LNHDA and CDR2 SQIVND (reference sequence). Trimming cost V 6 bases and J 3 bases, with 14 bases left between them. The clonotype comes from an adult man with Graves' ophthalmopathy. This sequence joins TRBV19 and TRBJ1-2; D is perhaps TRBD1 (5 bases). The sample taken for sequencing was peripheral blood. The CDR3 DNA reads TGTGCCAGTAGCAATCAGGGACGGTACTATGGCTACACCTTC. Translated, it gives CASSNQGRYYGYTF.